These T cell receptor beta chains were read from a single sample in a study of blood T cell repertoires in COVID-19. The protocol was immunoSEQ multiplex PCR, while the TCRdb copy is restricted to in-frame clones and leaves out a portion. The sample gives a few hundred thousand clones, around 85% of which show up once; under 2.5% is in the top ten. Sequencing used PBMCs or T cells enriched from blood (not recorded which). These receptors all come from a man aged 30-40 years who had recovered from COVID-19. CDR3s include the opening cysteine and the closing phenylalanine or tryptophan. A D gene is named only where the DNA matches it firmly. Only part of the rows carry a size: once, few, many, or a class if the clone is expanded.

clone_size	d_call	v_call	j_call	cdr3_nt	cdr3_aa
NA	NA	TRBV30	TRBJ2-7	TGTGCCTGGAGTGTTTCGTACGAGCAGTACTTC	CAWSVSYEQYF
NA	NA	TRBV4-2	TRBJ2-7	TGTGCCAGCAGCCAAGATTCAGGGGAGGGCTCCTACGAGCAGTACTTC	CASSQDSGEGSYEQYF
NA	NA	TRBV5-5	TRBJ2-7	TGTGCCAGCAGCTTGGGGCAGGCCGGTTCCTACGAGCAGTACTTC	CASSLGQAGSYEQYF
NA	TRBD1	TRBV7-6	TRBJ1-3	TGTGCCAGCAGCTTGTCCTGGACAGGGAGAGGCTCTGGAAACACCATATATTTT	CASSLSWTGRGSGNTIYF
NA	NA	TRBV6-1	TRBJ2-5	TGTGCCAGCAGTGAAGGCTTAGCAGCAACCCAAGAGACCCAGTACTTC	CASSEGLAATQETQYF
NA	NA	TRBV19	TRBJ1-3	TGTGCCAGTAGACGGGACTTTACAATCTCTGGAAACACCATATATTTT	CASRRDFTISGNTIYF
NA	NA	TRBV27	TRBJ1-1	TGTGCCAGCAGTTTATCGAGAGGGATCGCTGAAGCTTTCTTT	CASSLSRGIAEAFF
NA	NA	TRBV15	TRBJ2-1	TGTGCCACCAGCAGGACAGTCGACCCCCCCAATGAGCAGTTCTTC	CATSRTVDPPNEQFF
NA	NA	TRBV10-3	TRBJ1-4	TGTGCCATCAGTGAGTCTTCAGGAACAACTAATGAAAAACTGTTTTTT	CAISESSGTTNEKLFF
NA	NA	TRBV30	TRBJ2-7	TGTGCCTGGAGCTCAGGGATCAGTTTAGAGCAGTACTTC	CAWSSGISLEQYF
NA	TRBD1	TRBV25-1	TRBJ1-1	TGTGCCAGCAGTGCTGGGACAGGTACCCGGGCTTTCTTT	CASSAGTGTRAFF
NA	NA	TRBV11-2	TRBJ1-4	TGTGCCAGCAGCTTAGAGGAGAATGAAAAACTGTTTTTT	CASSLEENEKLFF
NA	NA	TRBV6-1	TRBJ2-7	TGTGCCAGCAGTGAAGTTGCAGGTGGGTCCTACGAGCAGTACTTC	CASSEVAGGSYEQYF
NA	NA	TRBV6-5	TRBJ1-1	TGTGCCAGCAGCCCACCGGGGGTAGGAACTGAAGCTTTCTTT	CASSPPGVGTEAFF
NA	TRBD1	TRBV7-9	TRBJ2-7	TGTGCCAGCAGCTTAAGGGGTCAGGGGGCGAACGAGCAGTACTTC	CASSLRGQGANEQYF
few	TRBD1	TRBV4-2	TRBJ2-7	TGTGCCAGCAGCCAAACCGGGACAGGGGCCTACGAGCAGTACTTC	CASSQTGTGAYEQYF
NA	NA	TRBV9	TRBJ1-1	TGTGCCAGCAGCAATCTACCAGGCCGACAAGAAGCTTTCTTT	CASSNLPGRQEAFF
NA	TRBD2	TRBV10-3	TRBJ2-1	TGTGCCATCAGTGAAAGTAGCGGGGCGAGTAATGAGCAGTTCTTC	CAISESSGASNEQFF
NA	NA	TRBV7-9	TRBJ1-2	TGTGCCAGCAGCTTAAAGGACTGGGAGGGCTACACCTTC	CASSLKDWEGYTF
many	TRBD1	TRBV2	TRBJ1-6	TGTGCCAGCAGTTTACAGGGGATTTCACCCCTCCACTTT	CASSLQGISPLHF
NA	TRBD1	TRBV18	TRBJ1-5	TGTGCCAGCTCATCGGGACAGTTTAGCAATCAGCCCCAGCATTTT	CASSSGQFSNQPQHF
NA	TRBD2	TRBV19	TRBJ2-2	TGTGCCAGTAGTCGAAGGCTAGCGGGGATACTCGCGAACACCGGGGAGCTGTTTTTT	CASSRRLAGILANTGELFF
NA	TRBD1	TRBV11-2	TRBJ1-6	TGTGCCAGCAGCTCACAGGGGGCTTCACCCCTCCACTTT	CASSSQGASPLHF
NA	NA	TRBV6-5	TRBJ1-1	TGTGCCAGCAGTTTGTCTTCTTCGACACAGGCGGCTTTCTTT	CASSLSSSTQAAFF
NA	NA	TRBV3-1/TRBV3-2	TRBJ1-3	TGTGCCAGCAGCCAAGGACAGGCGTTTCGCTCTGGAAACACCATATATTTT	CASSQGQAFRSGNTIYF